This T cell receptor beta chain was captured in a study of blood T cell repertoires in COVID-19. On the study more broadly: Acute-phase and convalescent COVID-19 samples originated in the United States, Italy and Spain.

Under the authors' procedure: Quantification of nucleated cells was approximated via reference gene primer amplification. The repertoire was sequenced with immunoSEQ multiplex PCR; TCRdb's copy has only in-frame clones and lacks some. V, J and clone size derive from that table, while D and trimming were established from the DNA sequence. This sample has 200,000 to 300,000 clones, with 70% to 90% found just once. CDR1 and CDR2 from the germline V gene are SGHRS and YFSETQ. This CDR3 contains 16 residues. The V gene end was trimmed by 4 bases and the J gene end by 2 bases; junction bases not matched to a gene: 10.

Material: peripheral blood. The chain recombines TRBV5-1 with TRBJ2-3, with 7 bases fitting TRBD2. The receptor was derived from a woman in her forties or fifties with acute or convalescent COVID-19. The CDR3: CASSPGLTSNTDTQYF. The CDR3 nucleotides read TGCGCCAGCAGCCCGGGTCTGACTAGCAACACAGATACGCAGTATTTT.